This T cell receptor beta chain emerged from a study of blood T cell repertoires in COVID-19 (dated by TCRdb to the early 2020s). General notes on the study: Samples from collaborators originated in the United States, Italy and Spain and spanned both the acute and convalescent phases of COVID-19. The prospective study material was composed of cDNA or gDNA derived from T cells, B-cell-depleted T cells, or PBMCs. Deeply sampled blood TCRbeta repertoires from subjects exposed to, actively infected with, or recovered from COVID-19 were included in the dataset. A freely available public database, intended as a resource for researchers studying the immune response to SARS-CoV-2, is where the repertoires were released. The samples were drawn from the first 160 participants of the ongoing ImmuneRACE study and from 1,254 subjects provided by 6 global collaborators. A de-identified subject ID, COVID-19 status, age in years and sex were almost always included in the sample metadata. Where available, HLA class I and class II types were taken from metadata supplied by the sample provider and were not determined by assay-based typing. The paper's findings and limits, for the study overall: How much clinical and demographic metadata was included differed by source and by participant, and the metadata was provided uncurated.

On this clone: There is no known antigen for this receptor. No base-level quality is on record; no much larger clone is a single base apart.

TCRbeta CDR3 regions were amplified from genomic DNA by means of the immunoSEQ Assay, a bias-controlled multiplex PCR. Per the source publication's procedure: The number of nucleated cells in each sample was estimated from the amplification of reference gene primers within the assay. To quantify the absolute abundance of each unique TCRbeta CDR3 rearrangement, sequence reads were collapsed and filtered. For each sample, productive Simpson clonality was calculated as the square root of Simpson's diversity index across productive rearrangements. TCRdb's version of the immuneACCESS table is confined to in-frame rearrangements and falls short of the full clone set. An unresolved V gene accounts for under half of the shortfall where checked; the remainder is of unknown origin. V, J and clone size reflect that table, while D and trimming were determined from the DNA. Recorded for this sample are approximately 200,000 clones; around nine tenths of them occurred a single time. The biggest ten clones account for 2.5% to 3% of the sample.

The collaborating institutions used their own protocols to collect whole blood in K2EDTA tubes. For TCRbeta analysis, collaborator samples were shipped as frozen whole blood, as isolated PBMCs, or as DNA extracted from either sample type. Trimming costs V 5 bases and J 2 bases, and their ends lie 15 bases apart. CDR1 and CDR2 are drawn from the germline V gene: MNHEY, SVGEGT. Its CDR3 holds 15 amino acids, cysteine through phenylalanine. Solely the CDR3 DNA is kept, with 45 bases framed from the first base. This receptor was taken from a woman between 55 and 75 years old with acute or convalescent COVID-19. Sequencing was performed on peripheral blood. The V and J segments used are TRBV6-2 or TRBV6-3 and TRBJ1-2; possibly the D gene is TRBD1, per 6 matching bases. CDR3 loop: CASSPTHRANYGYTF. The sequence in DNA is TGTGCCAGCAGTCCGACTCACAGGGCCAACTATGGCTACACCTTC.